This paragraph reports one T cell receptor (beta chain). The data belong to a study of siplizumab effects on memory and regulatory T cells. Looked up from germline, CDR1 is KGHSH and CDR2 is LQKENI. The J segment lost 4 bases and the V segment lost 6 bases, leaving 6 bases of the junction unmatched. The CDR3 runs 15 residues. Per sample, approximately 10^5 TCR templates underwent assay. Profiling relied on immunoSEQ multiplex PCR, and the TCRdb table lists in-frame clones only, not all of them. The data contain 100,000 or so clones, 80% to 95% of them singletons. This chain joins TRBV18 and TRBJ2-2; 9 positions agree with TRBD1. Sequencing input: non-Treg CD4+ T cells sorted from blood. This clonotype originated in a human donor in good health. The CDR3 bases are TGTGCCAGCTCGACGGGACAGGGTGGCACCGGGGAGCTGTTTTTT. This codes for CASSTGQGGTGELFF.